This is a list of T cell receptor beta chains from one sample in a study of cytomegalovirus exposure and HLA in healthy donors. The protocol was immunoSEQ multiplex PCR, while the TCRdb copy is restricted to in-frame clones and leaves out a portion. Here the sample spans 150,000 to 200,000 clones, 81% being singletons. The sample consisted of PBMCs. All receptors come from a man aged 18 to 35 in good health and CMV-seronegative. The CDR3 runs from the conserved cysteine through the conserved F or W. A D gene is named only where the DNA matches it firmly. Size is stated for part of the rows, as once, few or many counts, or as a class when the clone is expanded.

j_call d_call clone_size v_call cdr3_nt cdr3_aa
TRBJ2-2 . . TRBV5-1 TGCGCCAGCAGCTTTTGGGGTGCTAACAGGGCGGACACCGGGGAGCTGTTTTTT CASSFWGANRADTGELFF
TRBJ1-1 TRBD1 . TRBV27 TGTGCCAGCAGTTTATCAGTCCATGGGACAGGGTTGAGAACTGAAGCTTTCTTT CASSLSVHGTGLRTEAFF
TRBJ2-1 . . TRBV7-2 TGTGCCAGCAGCCCTTCCGGGGGAAAGGGAAATGAGCAGTTCTTC CASSPSGGKGNEQFF
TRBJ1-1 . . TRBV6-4 TGTGCCAGCAGTGACTCGCAGGGTTTGAACACTGAAGCTTTCTTT CASSDSQGLNTEAFF
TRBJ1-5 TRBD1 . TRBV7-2 TGTGCCAGCAGCGTGGGACAGAATCAGCCCCAGCATTTT CASSVGQNQPQHF
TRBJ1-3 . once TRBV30 TGTGCCTGCCTCCGGGACACACGAAACACCATATATTTT CACLRDTRNTIYF
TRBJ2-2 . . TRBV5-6 TGTGCCAGCAGCGCGCCGGACGGAGGATTCACCGGGGAGCTGTTTTTT CASSAPDGGFTGELFF
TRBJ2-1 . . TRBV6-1 TGTGCCAGCAGTAGAGAACCCTACAATGAGCAGTTCTTC CASSREPYNEQFF
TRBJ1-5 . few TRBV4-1 TGCGCCAGCAGCCAAGACAGGGTATATAGCAATCAGCCCCAGCATTTT CASSQDRVYSNQPQHF
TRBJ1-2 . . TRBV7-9 TGTTCCAGCAGCTTAGTAGAGGCCGCCAACTATGGCTACACCTTC CSSSLVEAANYGYTF
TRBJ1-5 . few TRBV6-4 TGTGCCAGCAGTGAAGCTCCGGGTGAGCCCCAGCATTTT CASSEAPGEPQHF
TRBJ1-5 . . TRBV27 TGTGCCAGCAGTTTAAGGTCCGGGGGTCAGCCCCAGCATTTT CASSLRSGGQPQHF
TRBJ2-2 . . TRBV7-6 TGTGCCAGCAGCTTAAATACAGGCACCGGGGAGCTGTTTTTT CASSLNTGTGELFF
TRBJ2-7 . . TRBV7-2 TGTGCCAGCAGCTTAGTCCAGGGGTACTACGAGCAGTACTTC CASSLVQGYYEQYF
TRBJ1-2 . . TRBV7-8 TGTGCCAGCAGCCCCTCATTGTCGAGCTATGGCTACACCTTC CASSPSLSSYGYTF
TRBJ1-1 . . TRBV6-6 TGTGCCAGCAGTTACGTGCGGTTGGGCACTGAAGCTTTCTTT CASSYVRLGTEAFF
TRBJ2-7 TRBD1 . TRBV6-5 TGTGCCAGCAGCCGGGACAGCCGATCCGAGCAGTACTTC CASSRDSRSEQYF
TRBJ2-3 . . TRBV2 TGTGCCAGCAGTGCCTCTAGCACAGATACGCAGTATTTT CASSASSTDTQYF
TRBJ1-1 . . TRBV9 TGTGCCAGCAGCCAGGGGAACACTGAAGCTTTCTTT CASSQGNTEAFF
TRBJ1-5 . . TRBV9 TGTGCCAGCAGCGTAGAGCCCCAGGGAGGCCAGCCCCAGCATTTT CASSVEPQGGQPQHF
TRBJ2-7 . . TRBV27 TGTGCCAGCAGTTTATCACCGGACAGCCGAGGCGCCTACGAGCAGTACTTC CASSLSPDSRGAYEQYF
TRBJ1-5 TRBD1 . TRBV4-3 TGCGCCAGCAGCCAAGGCTATGTGGTAGACAGGGACAATCAGCCCCAGCATTTT CASSQGYVVDRDNQPQHF
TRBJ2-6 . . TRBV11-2 TGTGCCAGCAGCCCCGAGACAGATTACTCTGGGGCCAACGTCCTGACTTTC CASSPETDYSGANVLTF
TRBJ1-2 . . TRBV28 TGTGCCAGCAGTAAACAGGGTTCTAAAAGGAACTATGGCTACACCTTC CASSKQGSKRNYGYTF
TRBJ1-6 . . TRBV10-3 TGTGCCATCAGTGAGGGACAAGTTAATTCACCCCTCCACTTT CAISEGQVNSPLHF
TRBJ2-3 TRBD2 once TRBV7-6 TGTGCCAGCAGCTTAGTCCAAGCGGGAGCTACAGATACGCAGTATTTT CASSLVQAGATDTQYF
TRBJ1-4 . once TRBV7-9 TGTGCCAGCAGCTCGACAGTGACAACTAATGAAAAACTGTTTTTT CASSSTVTTNEKLFF
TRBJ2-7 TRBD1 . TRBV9 TGTGCCAGCAGCGTTCGGACAGGGTCCTACGAGCAGTACTTC CASSVRTGSYEQYF
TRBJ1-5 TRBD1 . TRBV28 TGTGCCAGCAGTTTCCCCCCGGGACAGGGGGGAGGATATAGCAATCAGCCCCAGCATTTT CASSFPPGQGGGYSNQPQHF
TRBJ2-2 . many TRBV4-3 TGCGCCAGCAGCCAAGCGGGTGCAGGGCCCGGGGAGCTGTTTTTT CASSQAGAGPGELFF
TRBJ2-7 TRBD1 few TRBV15 TGTGCCACCAGCGCTCAGGAAAAGGGACAGGGTTTTGACGAGCAGTACTTC CATSAQEKGQGFDEQYF
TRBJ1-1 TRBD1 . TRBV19 TGTGCCAGTAGTACTGCAGACAGGGCTTTACGGAACACTGAAGCTTTCTTT CASSTADRALRNTEAFF